This T cell receptor beta chain was identified during a study of radiation and T cells in renal cell carcinoma. As for the study in general: Nephrectomy followed 15 Gy stereotactic body radiation by 4 weeks. Study-wide points: Top tumor clonotypes rose in blood 2 weeks post-radiation, then contracted.

Assay: immunoSEQ multiplex PCR; the TCRdb copy retains only in-frame clones and omits some. In the table there are about 95,000 clones, roughly 90% of which are singletons. Notes on this clone: Its target is unknown.

Trimming took 1 base from V and 7 from J; bases not matched to a gene: 3. The germline V gene has CDR1 ENHRY and CDR2 SYGVKD. The CDR3 has 13 amino acids. Time point indicated: baseline pretreatment blood. Stated treatment: 15 Gy SBRT to primary tumor, nephrectomy 4 weeks later. After SBRT, blood was collected at 2 and 4 weeks, plus baseline. This specimen consisted of blood, obtained from a patient whose treatment included radiotherapy and nephrectomy. The sequence came from a man aged 45-60 years with renal cell carcinoma. The gene calls are TRBV10-3 and TRBJ2-5; 7 positions agree with TRBD2. CDR3 sequence reads: CAISEFPGGTQYF. Written as DNA, the CDR3 is TGTGCCATCAGTGAGTTCCCGGGGGGGACCCAGTACTTC.